This TCR beta chain came from a study of blood T cell repertoires in COVID-19. Study background: The samples span acute and convalescent COVID-19 from the United States, Italy and Spain. Nucleic acid was either cDNA or gDNA, and it came from T cells, B-cell-depleted T cells, or PBMCs.

TCRdb keeps only in-frame clones here, not all; method: immunoSEQ multiplex PCR. Counted here are more than 95,000 clones, almost 80% occurring once; the ten biggest clones make up just under 25%. Only one count was recorded for this clone. The V gene lost 2 bases and the J gene lost 2 bases, with 6 bases spanning the gap. CDR3 length equals 13 residues. CDR1 is SGHAT and CDR2 is FQDESV in the germline V gene (reference sequence). The source material was peripheral blood. This chain connects TRBV11-1 to TRBJ2-5; D is undetermined. This clonotype was obtained from a human donor in a cohort sampled during active COVID-19. The CDR3 bases are TGTGCCAGCAGCTTATCATTTCAAGAGACCCAGTACTTC. It yields the protein CASSLSFQETQYF.